This T cell receptor (beta chain) is drawn from a study of T cells in Graves' hyperthyroidism and ophthalmopathy (dated by TCRdb to the late 2010s). For the study in its entirety: Peripheral blood samples were taken at initial diagnosis, before any treatment was given. A discovery cohort of about a hundred patients, about 40 with Graves' ophthalmopathy and 55 to 65 with stable Graves' hyperthyroidism, was used to find distinguishing TCR V-J signatures. An independent validation cohort of fewer than 20 hyperthyroidism patients and 15 or so patients who later progressed to ophthalmopathy tested prospective prediction of ophthalmopathy. For training and testing, the 100 or so patients in the discovery cohort were randomly divided in a 7:3 ratio. In addition, the study compared T-cell repertoires in thyroid tissue and in blood from five to seven Graves' hyperthyroidism patients. After blood sampling, hyperthyroidism patients were treated with methimazole at a starting dose of 30 mg daily, and ophthalmopathy patients were treated with high-dose intravenous methylprednisolone. TCR Vbeta CDR3 sequencing of 135 peripheral blood samples (under 45 ophthalmopathy, about 74 hyperthyroidism and 17 progressor patients) is reported in the paper.

This clonotype was seen ten or more times. Its antigen has not been determined. Base qualities are missing; no much larger clone stands one base away. Findings and caveats that apply to the study as a whole: Most expanded thyroid clonotypes (frequency above 0.001) were also found in blood, which suggests that blood repertoires may mirror thyroid immune responses. A 13 V-J signature model separated ophthalmopathy from stable hyperthyroidism, with about 90% sensitivity and 81.08% specificity in cross-validation and 80%/75% in testing. In validation, the model predicted progression to ophthalmopathy with over 60% sensitivity and approximately 72% specificity, a median of 6.5 months before onset. Sample size was not statistically predetermined, and blinding of investigators to group allocation was not performed.

Moderately to severely active disease, a Clinical Activity Score of at least 3, a NOSPECS grade of at least 4, and a duration under 3 months were present in ophthalmopathy patients. Any patient with an uncontrolled infection, another autoimmune disease, pregnancy or lactation was excluded. Diagnoses relied on clinical symptoms, serum thyroxine and TRAb, thyroid ultrasound and orbital computed tomography. Ficoll-Paque density gradient centrifugation was used to isolate PBMCs from about 9 ml of fresh peripheral blood. Trizol reagent was used to extract total RNA, and RNA quality was then checked on an Agilent 2100 Bioanalyzer. Amplification of TCR beta CDR3 regions was carried out from RNA transcripts. A first-round RT-PCR of the TCR CDR3 used the HTBI primer set with the Qiagen OneStep RT-PCR kit. Libraries were constructed in a second round of multiplex PCR, after which size selection and purification were performed. Sequencing of the libraries was done on an Illumina HiSeq2000 using paired-end 100 bp reads. Processing in the source paper ran as follows. Raw data were processed with SOAPnuke, discarding reads with adapters, uncalled bases, mean Phred below 15, or no exact constant-primer or identifier match. COPE v1.2.5 was used to merge the high-quality paired reads, and each unique nucleotide sequence was defined as a clonotype. Clonotypes were aligned to IMGT TRBV, TRBD and TRBJ reference segments using MiTCR v1.1. The analysis was restricted to V-J combinations with a frequency above 0.0001, which together covered 99% to 99.2% of the repertoires. The TCS score was defined as the ratio of F50 (clonal expansion) to E x V (chaos), calculated using BLOSUM62-based TCRdist between CDR3 peptides within each V-J. Welch's t-statistics and random forest reduced some 510 V-J features to roughly 13, which were used in a naive Bayes classifier (R e1071). The raw public data were reprocessed by TCRdb itself: fastp quality trimming at Q25, MiXCR clonotype calling, in-frame beta chains only. For every CDR3 protein sequence, its rows merge into one entry that carries the most common genes and DNA. The V and J calls, along with clone size, are taken from TCRdb and not from the paper's own processing. Here the sample has about 640,000 distinct CDR3 sequences; about 14% occur a single time. Of the sample, around 13% falls within the top ten clones.

The sequence came from a woman between 50 and 59 years old with Graves' ophthalmopathy. Sequenced sample: blood.

The CDR3: CASRPLGTGARETQYF. The DNA reads as follows: TGTGCCAGCAGACCCCTGGGGACAGGGGCGAGAGAGACCCAGTACTTC. The rearranged segments are TRBV7-9 and TRBJ2-5, with 10 bases matching TRBD1. V is trimmed back by 6 bases and J by 4 bases, and the junction contains 11 bases that no gene match accounts for. Measured from the cysteine to the phenylalanine, the CDR3 is 16 residues long. Only CDR3 DNA is held: 48 bases, read in frame from base 1. CDR1 and CDR2 are read off the germline V gene (reference sequence) as SEHNR and FQNEAQ.